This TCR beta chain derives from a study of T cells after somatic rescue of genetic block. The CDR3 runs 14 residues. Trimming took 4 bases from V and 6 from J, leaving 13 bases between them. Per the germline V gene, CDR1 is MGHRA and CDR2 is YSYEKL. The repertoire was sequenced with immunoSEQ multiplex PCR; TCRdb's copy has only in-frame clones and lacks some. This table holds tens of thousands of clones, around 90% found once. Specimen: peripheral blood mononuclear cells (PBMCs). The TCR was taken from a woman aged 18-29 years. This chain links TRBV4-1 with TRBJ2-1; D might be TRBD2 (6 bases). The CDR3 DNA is TGCGCCAGCAGCCGGGGGGAGAGGGGCAATGAGCAGTTCTTC. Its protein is CASSRGERGNEQFF.